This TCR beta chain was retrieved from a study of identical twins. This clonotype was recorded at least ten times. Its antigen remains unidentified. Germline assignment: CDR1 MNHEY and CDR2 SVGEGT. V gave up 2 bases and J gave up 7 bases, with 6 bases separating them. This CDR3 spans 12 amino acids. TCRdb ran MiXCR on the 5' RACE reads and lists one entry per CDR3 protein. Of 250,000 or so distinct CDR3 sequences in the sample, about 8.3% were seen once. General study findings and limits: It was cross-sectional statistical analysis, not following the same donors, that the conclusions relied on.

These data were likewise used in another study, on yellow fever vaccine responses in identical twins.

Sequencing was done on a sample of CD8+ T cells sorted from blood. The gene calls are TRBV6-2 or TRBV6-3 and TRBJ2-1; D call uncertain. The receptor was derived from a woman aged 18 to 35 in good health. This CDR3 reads CASSYVGNEQFF. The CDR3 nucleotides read TGTGCCAGCAGTTACGTTGGGAATGAGCAGTTCTTC.